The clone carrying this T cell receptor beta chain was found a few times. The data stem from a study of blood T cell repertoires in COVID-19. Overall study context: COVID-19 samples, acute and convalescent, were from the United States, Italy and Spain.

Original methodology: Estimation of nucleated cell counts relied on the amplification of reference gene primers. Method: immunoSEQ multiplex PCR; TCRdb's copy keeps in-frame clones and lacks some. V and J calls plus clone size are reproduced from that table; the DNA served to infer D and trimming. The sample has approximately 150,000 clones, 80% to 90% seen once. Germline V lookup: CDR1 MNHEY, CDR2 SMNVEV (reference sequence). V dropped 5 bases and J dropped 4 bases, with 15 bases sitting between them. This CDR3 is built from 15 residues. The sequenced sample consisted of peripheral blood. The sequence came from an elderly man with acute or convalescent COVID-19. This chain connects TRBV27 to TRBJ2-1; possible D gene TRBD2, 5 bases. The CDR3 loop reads CASSGRRAFYNEQFF. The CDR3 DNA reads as TGTGCCAGCAGTGGGAGACGGGCTTTTTACAATGAGCAGTTCTTC.